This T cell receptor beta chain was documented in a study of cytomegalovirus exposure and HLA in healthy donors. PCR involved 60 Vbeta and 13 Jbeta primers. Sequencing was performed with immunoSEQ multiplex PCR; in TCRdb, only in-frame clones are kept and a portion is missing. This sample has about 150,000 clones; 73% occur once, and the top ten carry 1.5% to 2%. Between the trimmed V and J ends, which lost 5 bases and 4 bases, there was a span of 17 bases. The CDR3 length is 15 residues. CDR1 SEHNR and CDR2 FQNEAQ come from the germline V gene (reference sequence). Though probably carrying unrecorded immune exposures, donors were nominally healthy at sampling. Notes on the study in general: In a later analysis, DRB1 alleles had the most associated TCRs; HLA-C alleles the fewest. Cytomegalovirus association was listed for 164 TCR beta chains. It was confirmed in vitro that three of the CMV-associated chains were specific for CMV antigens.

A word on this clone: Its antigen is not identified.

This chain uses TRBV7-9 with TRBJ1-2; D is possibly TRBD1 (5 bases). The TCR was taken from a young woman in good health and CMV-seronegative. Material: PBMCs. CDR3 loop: CASSGGAGSSYGYTF. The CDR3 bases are TGTGCCAGCAGCGGCGGGGCAGGCTCTAGCTATGGCTACACCTTC.